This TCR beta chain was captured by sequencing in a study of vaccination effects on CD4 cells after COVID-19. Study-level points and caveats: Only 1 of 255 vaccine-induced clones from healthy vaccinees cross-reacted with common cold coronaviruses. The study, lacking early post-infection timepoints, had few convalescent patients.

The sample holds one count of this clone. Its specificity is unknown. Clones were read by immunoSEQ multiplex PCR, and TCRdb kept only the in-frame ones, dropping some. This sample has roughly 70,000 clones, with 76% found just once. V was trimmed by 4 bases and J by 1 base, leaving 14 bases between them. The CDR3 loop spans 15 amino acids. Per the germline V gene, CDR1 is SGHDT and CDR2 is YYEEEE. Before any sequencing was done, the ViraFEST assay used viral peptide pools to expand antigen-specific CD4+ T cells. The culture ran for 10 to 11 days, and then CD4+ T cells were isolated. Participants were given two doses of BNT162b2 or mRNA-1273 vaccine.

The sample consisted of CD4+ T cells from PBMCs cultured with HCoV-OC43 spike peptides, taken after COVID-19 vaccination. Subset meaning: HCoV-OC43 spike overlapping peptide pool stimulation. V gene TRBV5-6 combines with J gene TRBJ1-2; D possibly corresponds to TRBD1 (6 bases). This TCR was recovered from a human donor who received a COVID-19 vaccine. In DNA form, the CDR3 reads TGTGCCAGCAGCCCACGCGGACAGAGTAACTATGGCTACACCTTC. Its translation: CASSPRGQSNYGYTF.